Each of the 3 T cell receptor beta chains below was sequenced from the same sample in a study of cytomegalovirus exposure and HLA in healthy donors. This PCR relied on a set of 60 Vbeta primers and 13 Jbeta primers. TCRdb's copy holds only in-frame clones and misses some; the assay was immunoSEQ multiplex PCR. This table has some 87,000 clones, 78% appearing once. The sample consisted of PBMCs. These TCRs come from a man younger than 30 in good health and CMV-seropositive.

This chain joins TRBV10-2 and TRBJ1-1, with D possibly TRBD1 on 5 matching bases. CDR1 WSHSY and CDR2 SAAADI come from the germline V gene. CDR3 size: 13 residues. The V end lost 2 bases, the J end lost 5 bases, and 9 bases lay between the germline ends. In DNA form, the CDR3 reads TGCGCCAGCAGTGAGGGGGGGAATACTGAAGCTTTCTTT. As protein: CASSEGGNTEAFF.

The CDR3 here is CASSLVGGGAGGTSYEQYF. CDR3 nucleotide sequence: TGTGCCAGCAGCTTGGTCGGTGGGGGAGCGGGAGGGACCTCCTACGAGCAGTACTTC. V and J are TRBV5-4 and TRBJ2-7; 10 nucleotides agree with TRBD2. Germline CDR1 is SGHNT and CDR2 is YYREEE (reference sequence). CDR3 size: 19 residues. V shed 0 bases and J 0 bases; nucleotides not matched to a gene: 12.

The chain couples TRBV10-2 to TRBJ2-3; D possibly corresponds to TRBD2 (5 bases). The CDR3 has 15 residues. CDR1 is WSHSY, CDR2 SAAADI, per germline. The germline V and J ends were trimmed by 7 bases and 5 bases, with 19 bases remaining between them. The CDR3 spells CASIDIWEFEDTQYF. The CDR3 coding sequence is TGCGCCAGCATCGATATATGGGAGTTTGAAGATACGCAGTATTTT.